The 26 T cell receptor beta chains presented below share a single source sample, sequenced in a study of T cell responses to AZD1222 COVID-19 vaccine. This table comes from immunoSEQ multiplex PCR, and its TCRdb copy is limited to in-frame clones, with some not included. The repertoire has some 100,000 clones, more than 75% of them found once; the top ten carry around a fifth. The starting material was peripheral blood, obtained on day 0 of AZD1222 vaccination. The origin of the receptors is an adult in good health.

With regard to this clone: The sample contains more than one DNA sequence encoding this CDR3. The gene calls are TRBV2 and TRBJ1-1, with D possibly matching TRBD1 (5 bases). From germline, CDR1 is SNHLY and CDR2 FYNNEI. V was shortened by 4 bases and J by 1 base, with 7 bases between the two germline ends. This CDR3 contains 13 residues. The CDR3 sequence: CASSGQGNTEAFF. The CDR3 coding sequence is TGTGCCAGCAGTGGTCAGGGGAACACTGAAGCTTTCTTT.

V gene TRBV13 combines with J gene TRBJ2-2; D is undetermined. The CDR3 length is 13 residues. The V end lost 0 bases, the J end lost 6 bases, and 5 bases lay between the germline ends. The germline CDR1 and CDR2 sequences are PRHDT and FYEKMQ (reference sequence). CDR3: CASSLGHPGELFF. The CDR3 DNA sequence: TGTGCCAGCAGCTTAGGACATCCCGGGGAGCTGTTTTTT. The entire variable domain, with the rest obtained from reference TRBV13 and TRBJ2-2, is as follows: AAGVIQSPRHLIKEKRETATLKCYPIPRHDTVYWYQQGPGQDPQFLISFYEKMQSDKGSIPDRFSAQQFSDYHSELNMSSLELGDSALYFCASSLGHPGELFFGEGSRLTVL.

Here the CDR3 DNA reads TGTGCCAGCAGCTTAGGAGGTTTTCGTGGGACATTTTCGTCAGACACCATATATTTT. As protein: CASSLGGFRGTFSSDTIYF. The chain links TRBV7-9 to TRBJ1-3; D possibly corresponds to TRBD1 (6 bases). V was pared by 1 base and J by 8 bases, with 27 bases between. Germline CDR1 SEHNR, CDR2 FQNEAQ (reference sequence). The CDR3 is 19 residues long.

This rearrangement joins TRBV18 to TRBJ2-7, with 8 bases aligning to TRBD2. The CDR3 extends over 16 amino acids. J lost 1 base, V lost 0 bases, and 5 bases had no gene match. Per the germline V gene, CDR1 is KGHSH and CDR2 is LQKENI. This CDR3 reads CASSPPTGGPSYEQYF. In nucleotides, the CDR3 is TGTGCCAGCTCACCACCGACGGGGGGGCCTTCCTACGAGCAGTACTTC.

CDR3 bases: TGCGCCAGCAGCCAAGGGGACCTTTACAATACGCAGTATTTT. It is translated as CASSQGDLYNTQYF. The gene calls are TRBV5-1 and TRBJ2-3, with D perhaps being TRBD1 or TRBD2 (5 bases each). V lost 4 bases to trimming and J lost 7 bases, with 16 bases between them. CDR3 length: 14 amino acids. Germline V CDR1 and CDR2: SGHRS, YFSETQ.

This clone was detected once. The chain's CDR3 is CASSRNDRESNQPQHF. The DNA for the CDR3 is TGTGCCAGCAGCAGAAACGACAGGGAAAGCAATCAGCCCCAGCATTTT. The rearrangement uses TRBV21-1 and TRBJ1-5; whether TRBD1, the table's D call, matches the DNA was not checked. TRBV21-1 is a pseudogene locus. This CDR3 is 16 amino acids long.

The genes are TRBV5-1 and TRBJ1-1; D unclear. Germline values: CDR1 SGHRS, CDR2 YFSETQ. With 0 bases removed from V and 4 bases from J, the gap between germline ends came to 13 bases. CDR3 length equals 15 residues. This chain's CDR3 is CASSLVGRPTTEAFF. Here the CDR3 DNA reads TGCGCCAGCAGCTTGGTTGGACGGCCAACCACTGAAGCTTTCTTT.

CDR3 protein: CASSSALVSGYTF. In DNA form, the CDR3 reads TGTGCCAGCAGCTCTGCTCTGGTCAGTGGCTACACCTTC. This sequence joins TRBV7-2 and TRBJ1-2; D remains ambiguous. CDR3 length: 13 residues. V lost 4 bases, J lost 7 bases, and 13 bases lay in between. CDR1 is SGHTA and CDR2 is FQGNSA in the germline V gene. Filled out from reference TRBV7-2 and TRBJ1-2, the complete variable domain reads GAGVSQSPSNKVTEKGKDVELRCDPISGHTALYWYRQSLGQGLEFLIYFQGNSAPDKSGLPSDRFSAERTGGSVSTLTIQRTQQEDSAVYLCASSSALVSGYTFGSGTRLTVV.

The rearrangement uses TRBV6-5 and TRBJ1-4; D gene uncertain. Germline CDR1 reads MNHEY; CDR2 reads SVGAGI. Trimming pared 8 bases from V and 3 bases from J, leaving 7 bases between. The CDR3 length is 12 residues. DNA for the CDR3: TGTGCCAGCCGGCAGCCTAATGAAAAACTGTTTTTT. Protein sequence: CASRQPNEKLFF.

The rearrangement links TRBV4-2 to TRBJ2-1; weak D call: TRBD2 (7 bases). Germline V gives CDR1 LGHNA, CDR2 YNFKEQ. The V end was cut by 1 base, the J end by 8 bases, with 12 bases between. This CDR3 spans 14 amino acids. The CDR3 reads CASSQGQGRDEQFF. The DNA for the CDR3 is TGTGCCAGCAGCCAAGGGCAGGGGAGGGATGAGCAGTTCTTC.

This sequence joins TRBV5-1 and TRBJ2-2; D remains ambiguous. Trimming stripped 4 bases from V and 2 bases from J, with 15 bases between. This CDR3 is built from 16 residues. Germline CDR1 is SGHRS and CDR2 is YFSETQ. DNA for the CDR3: TGCGCCAGCAGCATAAGGACCGTACCCAACACCGGGGAGCTGTTTTTT. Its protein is CASSIRTVPNTGELFF.

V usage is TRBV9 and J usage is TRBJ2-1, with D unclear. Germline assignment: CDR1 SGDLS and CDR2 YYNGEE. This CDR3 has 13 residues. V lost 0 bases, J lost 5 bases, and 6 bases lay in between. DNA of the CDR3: TGTGCCAGCAGCGTAGCTTCCCACAATGAGCAGTTCTTC. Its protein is CASSVASHNEQFF. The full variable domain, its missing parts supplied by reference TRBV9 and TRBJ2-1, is DSGVTQTPKHLITATGQRVTLRCSPRSGDLSVYWYQQSLDQGLQFLIQYYNGEERAKGNILERFSAQQFPDLHSELNLSSLELGDSALYFCASSVASHNEQFFGPGTRLTVL.

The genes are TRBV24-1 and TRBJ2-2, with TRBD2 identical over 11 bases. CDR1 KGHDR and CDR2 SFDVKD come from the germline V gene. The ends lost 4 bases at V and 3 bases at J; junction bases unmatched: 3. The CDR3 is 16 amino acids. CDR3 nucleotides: TGTGCCACCAGTGACCTGACTAGCGGGGACACCGGGGAGCTGTTTTTT. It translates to CATSDLTSGDTGELFF.

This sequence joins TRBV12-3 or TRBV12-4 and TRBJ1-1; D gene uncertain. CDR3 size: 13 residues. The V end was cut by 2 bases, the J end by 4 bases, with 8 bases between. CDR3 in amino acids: CASSLNSLTEAFF. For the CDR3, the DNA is TGTGCCAGCAGTTTAAACAGTCTCACTGAAGCTTTCTTT.

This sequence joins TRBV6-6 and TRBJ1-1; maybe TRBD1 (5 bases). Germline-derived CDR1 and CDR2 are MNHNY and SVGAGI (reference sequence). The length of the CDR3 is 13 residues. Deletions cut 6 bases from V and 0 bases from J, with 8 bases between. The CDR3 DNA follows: TGTGCCAGCAGCCGACAGATGAACACTGAAGCTTTCTTT. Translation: CASSRQMNTEAFF.

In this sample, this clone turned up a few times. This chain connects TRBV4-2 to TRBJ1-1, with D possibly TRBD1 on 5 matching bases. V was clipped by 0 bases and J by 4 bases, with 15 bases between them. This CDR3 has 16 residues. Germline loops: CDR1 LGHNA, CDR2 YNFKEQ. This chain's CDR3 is CASSQDWGVSSTEAFF. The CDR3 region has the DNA TGTGCCAGCAGCCAAGATTGGGGGGTTTCCAGCACTGAAGCTTTCTTT.

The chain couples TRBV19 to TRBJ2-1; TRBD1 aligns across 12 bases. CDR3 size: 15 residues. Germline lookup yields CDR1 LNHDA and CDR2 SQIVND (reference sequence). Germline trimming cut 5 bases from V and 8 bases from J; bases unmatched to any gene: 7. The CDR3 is CASSSRDRGLYEQFF. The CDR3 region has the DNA TGTGCCAGTAGTTCCCGGGACAGGGGGCTCTATGAGCAGTTCTTC.

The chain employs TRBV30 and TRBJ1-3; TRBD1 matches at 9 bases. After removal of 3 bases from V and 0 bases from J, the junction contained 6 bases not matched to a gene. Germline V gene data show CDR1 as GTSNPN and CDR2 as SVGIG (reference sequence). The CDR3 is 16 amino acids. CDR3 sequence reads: CAWRVDRGSSGNTIYF. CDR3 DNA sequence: TGTGCCTGGAGGGTTGACAGGGGGAGCTCTGGAAACACCATATATTTT.

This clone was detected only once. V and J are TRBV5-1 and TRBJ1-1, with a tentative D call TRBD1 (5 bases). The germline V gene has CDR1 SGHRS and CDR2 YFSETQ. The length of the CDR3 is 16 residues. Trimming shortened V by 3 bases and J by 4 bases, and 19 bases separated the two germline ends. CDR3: CASSSGRNLGGTEAFF. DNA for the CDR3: TGCGCCAGCAGCTCGGGACGGAACTTGGGGGGCACTGAAGCTTTCTTT. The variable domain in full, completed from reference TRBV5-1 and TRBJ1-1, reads KAGVTQTPRYLIKTRGQQVTLSCSPISGHRSVSWYQQTPGQGLQFLFEYFSETQRNKGNFPGRFSGRQFSNSRSEMNVSTLELGDSALYLCASSSGRNLGGTEAFFGQGTRLTVV.

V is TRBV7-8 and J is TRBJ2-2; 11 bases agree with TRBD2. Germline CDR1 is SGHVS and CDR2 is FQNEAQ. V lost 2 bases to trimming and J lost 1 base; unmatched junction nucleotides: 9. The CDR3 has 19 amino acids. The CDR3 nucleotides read TGTGCCAGCAGCTTAAGTCAGTACGGACTAGCGGGGAACACCGGGGAGCTGTTTTTT. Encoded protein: CASSLSQYGLAGNTGELFF.

The CDR3 DNA is TGTGCCACCGGACCGAGGGGCGCTGGGCGGGAAAAACTGTTTTTT. Translation gives CATGPRGAGREKLFF. The chain joins TRBV15 to TRBJ1-4; D possibly corresponds to TRBD1 (5 bases). This CDR3 is built from 15 residues. V lost 8 bases and J 8 bases, leaving 21 bases between the germline ends. Germline CDR1 reads LNHNV; CDR2 reads YYDKDF (reference sequence). Filled out from reference TRBV15 and TRBJ1-4, the complete variable domain reads DAMVIQNPRYQVTQFGKPVTLSCSQTLNHNVMYWYQQKSSQAPKLLFHYYDKDFNNEADTPDNFQSRRPNTSFCFLDIRSPGLGDTAMYLCATGPRGAGREKLFFGSGTQLSVL.

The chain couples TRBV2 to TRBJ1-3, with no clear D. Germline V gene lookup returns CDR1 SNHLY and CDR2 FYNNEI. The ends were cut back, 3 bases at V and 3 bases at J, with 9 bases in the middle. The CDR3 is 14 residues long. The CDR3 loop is CASSERVNGNTIYF. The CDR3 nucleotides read TGTGCCAGCAGTGAGAGGGTAAATGGAAACACCATATATTTT.

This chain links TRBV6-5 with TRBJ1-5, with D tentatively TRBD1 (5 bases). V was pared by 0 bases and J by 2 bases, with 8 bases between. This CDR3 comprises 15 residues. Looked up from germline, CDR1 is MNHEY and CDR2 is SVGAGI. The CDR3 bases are TGTGCCAGCAGTTACTCTGTCAGGGGCAATCAGCCCCAGCATTTT. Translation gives CASSYSVRGNQPQHF.

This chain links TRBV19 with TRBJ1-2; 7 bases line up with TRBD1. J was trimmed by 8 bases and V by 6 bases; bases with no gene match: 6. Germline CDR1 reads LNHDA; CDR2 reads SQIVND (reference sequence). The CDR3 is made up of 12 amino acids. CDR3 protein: CASSNRGRGYTF. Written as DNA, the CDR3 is TGTGCCAGTAGCAACAGGGGAAGAGGCTACACCTTC.

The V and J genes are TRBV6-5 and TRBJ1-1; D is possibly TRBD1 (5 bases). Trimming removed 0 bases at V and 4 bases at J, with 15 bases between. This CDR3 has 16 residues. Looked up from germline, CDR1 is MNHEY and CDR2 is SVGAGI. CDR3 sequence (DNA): TGTGCCAGCAGTTACTCGAATTATGGGGCGAGCACTGAAGCTTTCTTT. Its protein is CASSYSNYGASTEAFF.

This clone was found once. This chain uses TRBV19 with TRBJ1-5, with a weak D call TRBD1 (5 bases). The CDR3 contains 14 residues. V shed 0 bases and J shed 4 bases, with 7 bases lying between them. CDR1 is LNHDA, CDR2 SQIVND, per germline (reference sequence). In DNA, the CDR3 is TGTGCCAGTAGTATAGACAGACAGAATCAGCCCCAGCATTTT. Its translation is CASSIDRQNQPQHF.